The 6 T cell receptor beta chains below all came from one sample that was sequenced in a study of blood T cell repertoires in COVID-19. Assay used: immunoSEQ multiplex PCR; TCRdb lists only in-frame clones, some missing. The sample includes over 250,000 clones, nearly 90% of them seen just once. Sequencing used peripheral blood. These receptors were obtained from a woman in her twenties or thirties with acute or convalescent COVID-19.

This clone occurred once. The chain uses TRBV27 and TRBJ2-2; 9 nucleotides agree with TRBD2. The germline V gene has CDR1 MNHEY and CDR2 SMNVEV (reference sequence). J gave up 6 bases and V 3 bases, and 5 bases lay outside the gene matches. This CDR3 region has 15 residues. The CDR3 reads CASSLFSGRAGELFF. In DNA form, the CDR3 reads TGTGCCAGCAGTTTGTTTAGCGGGAGAGCCGGGGAGCTGTTTTTT.

This clone was recorded at least ten times. The gene calls are TRBV25-1 and TRBJ2-7; D unclear. Germline assignment: CDR1 MGHDK and CDR2 SYGVNS. Trimming pared 5 bases from V and 2 bases from J, leaving 10 bases between. The CDR3 extends over 13 amino acids. The CDR3 DNA follows: TGTGCCAGCAGTTCAGAGGCCCCCTACGAGCAGTACTTC. Translated: CASSSEAPYEQYF.

The chain is built from TRBV30 and TRBJ2-2; D is uncertain. Germline lookup yields CDR1 GTSNPN and CDR2 SVGIG (reference sequence). The CDR3 is 13 amino acids. Trimming left V 6 bases short and J 4 bases short, with 12 bases between. CDR3: CACLYRATGELFF. Written as DNA, the CDR3 is TGTGCCTGTCTTTATAGAGCCACCGGGGAGCTGTTTTTT.

CDR3 in DNA: TGCGCCAGCAGCCAAGATTCTCCAGGCACAGATACGCAGTATTTT. It is translated as CASSQDSPGTDTQYF. The chain recombines TRBV4-3 with TRBJ2-3; D remains ambiguous. Trimming stripped 0 bases from V and 1 base from J, with 8 bases between. CDR1 and CDR2 from the germline V gene are LGHNA and YSLEER. CDR3 size: 15 residues.

The chain uses TRBV3-1 (or the pseudogene TRBV3-2) and TRBJ1-2; 9 nucleotides match TRBD1. This CDR3 contains 14 residues. V lost 1 base, J lost 6 bases, and 3 bases stayed unmatched. Per the germline V gene, CDR1 is LGHDT and CDR2 is YNNKEL (reference sequence). The chain's CDR3 is CASSQATGGHGYTF. In DNA form, the CDR3 reads TGTGCCAGCAGCCAAGCGACAGGGGGTCATGGCTACACCTTC.

The J gene is TRBJ2-7, the V gene TRBV7-9, with 10 positions matching TRBD2. The V segment lost 5 bases and the J segment 1 base; nucleotides outside the gene matches: 14. There are 18 residues in the CDR3. Germline V gene data show CDR1 as SEHNR and CDR2 as FQNEAQ (reference sequence). Written as DNA, the CDR3 is TGTGCCAGCAGCCCATCAGCTTCCGGGACTAGCGAGTCCTACGAGCAGTACTTC. It yields the protein CASSPSASGTSESYEQYF.